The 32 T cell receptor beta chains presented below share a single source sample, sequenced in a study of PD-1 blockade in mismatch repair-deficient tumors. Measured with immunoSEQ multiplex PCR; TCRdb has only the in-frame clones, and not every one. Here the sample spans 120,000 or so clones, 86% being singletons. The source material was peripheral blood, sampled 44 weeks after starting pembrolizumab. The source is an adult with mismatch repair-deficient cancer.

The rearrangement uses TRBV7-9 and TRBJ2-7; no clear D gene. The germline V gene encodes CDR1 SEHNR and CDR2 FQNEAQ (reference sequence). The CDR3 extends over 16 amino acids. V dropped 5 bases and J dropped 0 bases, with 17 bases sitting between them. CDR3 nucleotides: TGTGCCAGCAGCCCCATTTACATCGCTCCCTCCTACGAGCAGTACTTC. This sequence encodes CASSPIYIAPSYEQYF.

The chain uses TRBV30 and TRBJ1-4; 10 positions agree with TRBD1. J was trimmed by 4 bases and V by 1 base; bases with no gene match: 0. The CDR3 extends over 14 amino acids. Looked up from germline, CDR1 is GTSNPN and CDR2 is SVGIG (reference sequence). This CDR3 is CAWSGTGGNEKLFF. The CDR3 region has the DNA TGTGCCTGGAGTGGGACAGGGGGTAATGAAAAACTGTTTTTT.

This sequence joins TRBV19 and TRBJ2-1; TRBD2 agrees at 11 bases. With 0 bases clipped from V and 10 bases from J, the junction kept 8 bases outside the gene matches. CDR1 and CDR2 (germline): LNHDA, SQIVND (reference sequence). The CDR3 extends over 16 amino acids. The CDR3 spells CASSIDGPSGGKEQFF. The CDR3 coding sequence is TGTGCCAGTAGTATAGATGGGCCTAGCGGGGGGAAGGAGCAGTTCTTC.

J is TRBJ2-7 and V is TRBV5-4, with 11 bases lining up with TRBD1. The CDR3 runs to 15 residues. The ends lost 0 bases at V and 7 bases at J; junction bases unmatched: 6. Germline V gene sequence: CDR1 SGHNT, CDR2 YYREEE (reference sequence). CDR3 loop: CASSLAGTGGVEQYF. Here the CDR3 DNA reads TGTGCCAGCAGCTTGGCCGGGACAGGGGGGGTAGAGCAGTACTTC. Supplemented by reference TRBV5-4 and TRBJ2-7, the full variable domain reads ETGVTQSPTHLIKTRGQQVTLRCSSQSGHNTVSWYQQALGQGPQFIFQYYREEENGRGNFPPRFSGLQFPNYSSELNVNALELDDSALYLCASSLAGTGGVEQYFGPGTRLTVT.

As DNA, the CDR3 is TGTGCCAGTAGTACCGACAGGGCCTACGAGCAGTACTTC. It specifies CASSTDRAYEQYF. This chain joins TRBV19 and TRBJ2-7; the match to TRBD1 covers 7 bases. Trimming cost V 4 bases and J 2 bases; bases outside gene matches: 2. The length of the CDR3 is 13 residues. The germline gives CDR1 LNHDA, CDR2 SQIVND (reference sequence).

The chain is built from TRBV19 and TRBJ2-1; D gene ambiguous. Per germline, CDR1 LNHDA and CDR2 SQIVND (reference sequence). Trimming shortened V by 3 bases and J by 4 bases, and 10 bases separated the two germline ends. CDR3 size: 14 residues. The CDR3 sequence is CASSIYFPYNEQFF. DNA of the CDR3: TGTGCCAGTAGTATCTATTTTCCTTACAATGAGCAGTTCTTC.

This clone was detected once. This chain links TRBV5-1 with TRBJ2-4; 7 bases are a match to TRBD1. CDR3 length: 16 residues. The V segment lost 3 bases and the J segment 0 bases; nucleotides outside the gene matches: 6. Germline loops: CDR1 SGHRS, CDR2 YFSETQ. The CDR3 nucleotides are TGCGCCAGCAGCTGGGGGACAGCTCCAGCCAAAAACATTCAGTACTTC. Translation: CASSWGTAPAKNIQYF. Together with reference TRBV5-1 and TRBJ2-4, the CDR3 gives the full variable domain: KAGVTQTPRYLIKTRGQQVTLSCSPISGHRSVSWYQQTPGQGLQFLFEYFSETQRNKGNFPGRFSGRQFSNSRSEMNVSTLELGDSALYLCASSWGTAPAKNIQYFGAGTRLSVL.

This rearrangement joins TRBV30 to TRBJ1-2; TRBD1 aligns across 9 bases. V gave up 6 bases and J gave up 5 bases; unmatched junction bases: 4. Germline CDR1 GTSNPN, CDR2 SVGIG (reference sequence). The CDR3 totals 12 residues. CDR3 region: CACTGTGYGYTF. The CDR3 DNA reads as TGTGCCTGTACCGGGACAGGGTATGGCTACACCTTC.

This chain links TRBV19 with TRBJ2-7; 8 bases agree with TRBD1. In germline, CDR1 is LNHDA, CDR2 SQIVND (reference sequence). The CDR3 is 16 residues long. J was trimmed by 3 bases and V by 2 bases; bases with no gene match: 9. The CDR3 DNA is TGTGCCAGTAGTATATCAGCCGGGACAGGACGCTACGAGCAGTACTTC. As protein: CASSISAGTGRYEQYF.

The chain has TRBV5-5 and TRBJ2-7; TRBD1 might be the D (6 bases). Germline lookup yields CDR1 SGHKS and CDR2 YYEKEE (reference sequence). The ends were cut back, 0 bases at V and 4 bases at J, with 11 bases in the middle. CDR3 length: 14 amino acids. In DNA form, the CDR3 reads TGTGCCAGCAGCTTGGCGAAGGGGACATACGAGCAGTACTTC. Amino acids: CASSLAKGTYEQYF.

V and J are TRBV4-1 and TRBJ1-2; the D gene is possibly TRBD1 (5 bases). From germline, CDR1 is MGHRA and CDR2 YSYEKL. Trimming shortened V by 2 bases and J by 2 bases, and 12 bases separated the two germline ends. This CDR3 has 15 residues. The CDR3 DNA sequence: TGCGCCAGCAGCCAACGGGACTTTTTAAACTATGGCTACACCTTC. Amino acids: CASSQRDFLNYGYTF.

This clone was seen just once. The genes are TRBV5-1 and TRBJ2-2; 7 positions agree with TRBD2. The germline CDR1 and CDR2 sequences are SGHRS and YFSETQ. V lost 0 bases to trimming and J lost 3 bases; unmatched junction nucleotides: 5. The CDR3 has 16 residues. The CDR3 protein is CASSLVIAGHTGELFF. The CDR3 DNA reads TGCGCCAGCAGCTTGGTTATAGCGGGTCACACCGGGGAGCTGTTTTTT.

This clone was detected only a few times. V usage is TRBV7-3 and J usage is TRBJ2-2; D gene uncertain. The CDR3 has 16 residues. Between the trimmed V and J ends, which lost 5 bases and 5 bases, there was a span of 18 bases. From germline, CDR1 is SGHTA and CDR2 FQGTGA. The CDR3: CASSPYGLDTTGELFF. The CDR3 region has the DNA TGTGCCAGCAGCCCCTATGGGCTAGATACGACCGGGGAGCTGTTTTTT.

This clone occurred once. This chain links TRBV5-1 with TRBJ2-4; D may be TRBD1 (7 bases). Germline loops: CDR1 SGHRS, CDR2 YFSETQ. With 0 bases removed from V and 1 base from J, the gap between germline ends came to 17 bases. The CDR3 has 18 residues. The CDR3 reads CASSLGGPGGMAKNIQYF. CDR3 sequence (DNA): TGCGCCAGCAGCTTGGGGGGACCAGGGGGGATGGCCAAAAACATTCAGTACTTC.

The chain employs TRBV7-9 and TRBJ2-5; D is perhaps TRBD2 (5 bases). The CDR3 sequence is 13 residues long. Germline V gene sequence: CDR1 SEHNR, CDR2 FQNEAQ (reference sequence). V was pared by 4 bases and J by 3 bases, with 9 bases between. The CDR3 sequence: CASSSDWEETQYF. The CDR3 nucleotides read TGTGCCAGCAGCTCGGACTGGGAAGAGACCCAGTACTTC.

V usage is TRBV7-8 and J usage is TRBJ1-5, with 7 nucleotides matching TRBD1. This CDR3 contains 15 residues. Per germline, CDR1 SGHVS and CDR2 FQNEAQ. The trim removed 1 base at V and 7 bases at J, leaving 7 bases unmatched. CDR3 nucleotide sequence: TGTGCCAGCAGCTTAGAACAGGGGTTAGGGCAGCCCCAGCATTTT. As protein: CASSLEQGLGQPQHF.

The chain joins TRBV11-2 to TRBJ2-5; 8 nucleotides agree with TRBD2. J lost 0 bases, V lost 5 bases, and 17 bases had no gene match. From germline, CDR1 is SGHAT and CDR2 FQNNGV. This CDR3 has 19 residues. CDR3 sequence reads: CASSPPRTSIFFDQETQYF. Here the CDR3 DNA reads TGTGCCAGCAGCCCCCCAAGGACTAGCATCTTCTTCGACCAAGAGACCCAGTACTTC.

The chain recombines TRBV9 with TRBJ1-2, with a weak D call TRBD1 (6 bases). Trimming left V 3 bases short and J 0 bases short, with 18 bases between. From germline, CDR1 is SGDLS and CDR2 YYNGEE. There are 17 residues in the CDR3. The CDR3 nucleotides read TGTGCCAGCAGCGGAACAGACAGGTCCGAGCCTAACTATGGCTACACCTTC. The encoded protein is CASSGTDRSEPNYGYTF.

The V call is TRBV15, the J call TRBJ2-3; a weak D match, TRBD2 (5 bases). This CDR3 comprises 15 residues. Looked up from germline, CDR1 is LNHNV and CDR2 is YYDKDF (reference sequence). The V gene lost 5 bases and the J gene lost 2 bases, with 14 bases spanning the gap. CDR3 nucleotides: TGTGCCACCAGCGGAGGCGGACCAACCACAGATACGCAGTATTTT. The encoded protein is CATSGGGPTTDTQYF.

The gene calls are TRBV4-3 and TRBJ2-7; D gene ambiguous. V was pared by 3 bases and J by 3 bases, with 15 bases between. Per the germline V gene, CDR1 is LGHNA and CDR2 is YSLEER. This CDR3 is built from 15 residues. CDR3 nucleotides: TGCGCCAGCAGCCATGGGATGAGCCTAGGCTACGAGCAGTACTTC. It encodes CASSHGMSLGYEQYF.

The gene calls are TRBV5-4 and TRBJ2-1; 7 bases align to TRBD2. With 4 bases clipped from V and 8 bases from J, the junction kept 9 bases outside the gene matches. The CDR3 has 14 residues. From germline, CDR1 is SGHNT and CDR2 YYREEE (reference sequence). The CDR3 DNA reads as TGTGCCAGCAGCGGTAGGGAGGGAATTGATGAGCAGTTCTTC. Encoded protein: CASSGREGIDEQFF.

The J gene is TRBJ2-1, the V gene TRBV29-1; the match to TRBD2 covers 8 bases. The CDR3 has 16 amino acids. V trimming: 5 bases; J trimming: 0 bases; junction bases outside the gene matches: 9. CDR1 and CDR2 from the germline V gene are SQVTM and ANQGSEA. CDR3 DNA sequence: TGCAGCGTTAGAGGACCCGGGACTAGCTCCTACAATGAGCAGTTCTTC. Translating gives CSVRGPGTSSYNEQFF.

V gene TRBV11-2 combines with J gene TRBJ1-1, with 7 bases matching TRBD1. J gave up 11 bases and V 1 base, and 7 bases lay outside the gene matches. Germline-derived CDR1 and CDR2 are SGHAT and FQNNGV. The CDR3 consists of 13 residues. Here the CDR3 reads CASSLGTQGWAFF. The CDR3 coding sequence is TGTGCCAGCAGCTTAGGAACACAGGGGTGGGCTTTCTTT.

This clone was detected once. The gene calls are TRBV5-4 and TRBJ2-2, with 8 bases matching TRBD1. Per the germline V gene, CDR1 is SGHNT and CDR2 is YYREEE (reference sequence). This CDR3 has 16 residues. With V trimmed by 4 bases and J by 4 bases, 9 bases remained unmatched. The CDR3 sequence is CASSTTGVHRTGELFF. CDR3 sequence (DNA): TGTGCCAGCAGCACGACAGGGGTCCATCGCACCGGGGAGCTGTTTTTT.

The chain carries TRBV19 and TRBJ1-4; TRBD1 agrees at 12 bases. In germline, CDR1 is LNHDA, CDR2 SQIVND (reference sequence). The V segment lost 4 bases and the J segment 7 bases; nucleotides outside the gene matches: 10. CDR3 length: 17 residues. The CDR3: CASSTPGQGAESEKLFF. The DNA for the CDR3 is TGTGCCAGTAGTACTCCGGGACAGGGGGCAGAAAGTGAAAAACTGTTTTTT.

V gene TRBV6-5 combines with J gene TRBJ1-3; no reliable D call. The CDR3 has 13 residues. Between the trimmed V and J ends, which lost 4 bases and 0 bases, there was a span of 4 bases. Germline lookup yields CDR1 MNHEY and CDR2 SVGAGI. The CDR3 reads CASSSNSGNTIYF. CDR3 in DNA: TGTGCCAGCAGTTCCAACTCTGGAAACACCATATATTTT.

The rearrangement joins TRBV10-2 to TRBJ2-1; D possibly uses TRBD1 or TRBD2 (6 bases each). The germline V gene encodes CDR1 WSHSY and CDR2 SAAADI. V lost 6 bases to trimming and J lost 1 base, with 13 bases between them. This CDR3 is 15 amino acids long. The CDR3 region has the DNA TGCGCCAGCAGCATAGGGGGGACTTCCTACAATGAGCAGTTCTTC. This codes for CASSIGGTSYNEQFF.

The DNA for the CDR3 is TGTGCCAGCAGCCAGTCCCCGGGACTAGCGGGAGCGGGGTCAGAGACCCAGTACTTC. Protein: CASSQSPGLAGAGSETQYF. V usage is TRBV4-2 and J usage is TRBJ2-5; 14 positions match TRBD2. Germline V lookup: CDR1 LGHNA, CDR2 YNFKEQ. The V gene end was trimmed by 3 bases and the J gene end by 4 bases; junction bases not matched to a gene: 13. The CDR3 runs 19 residues.

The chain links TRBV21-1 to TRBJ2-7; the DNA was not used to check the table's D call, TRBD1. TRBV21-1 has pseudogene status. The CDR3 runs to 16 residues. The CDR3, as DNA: TGTGCCAGCAGCCTACTGCCGACAGGGGGCACCTACGAGCAGTACTTC. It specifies CASSLLPTGGTYEQYF.

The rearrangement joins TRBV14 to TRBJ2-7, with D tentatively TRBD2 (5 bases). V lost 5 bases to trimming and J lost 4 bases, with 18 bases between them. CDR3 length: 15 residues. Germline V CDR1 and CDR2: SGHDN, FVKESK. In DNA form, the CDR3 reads TGTGCCAGCAGCTCTCGTGGGGAGTATAGTTACGAGCAGTACTTC. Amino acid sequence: CASSSRGEYSYEQYF.

CDR3 sequence (DNA): TGTGCCAGCAGGCAGGGGTCCAACGAGCAGTACTTC. Its translation: CASRQGSNEQYF. The chain carries TRBV7-2 and TRBJ2-7; D is perhaps TRBD1 (6 bases). Trimming left V 6 bases short and J 5 bases short, with 11 bases between. Looked up from germline, CDR1 is SGHTA and CDR2 is FQGNSA. There are 12 residues in the CDR3.

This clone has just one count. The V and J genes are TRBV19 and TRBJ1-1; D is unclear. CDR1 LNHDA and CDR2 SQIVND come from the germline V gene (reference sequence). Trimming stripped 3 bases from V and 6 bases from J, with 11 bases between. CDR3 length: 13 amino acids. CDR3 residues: CASSIALNSEAFF. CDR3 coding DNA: TGTGCCAGTAGTATTGCCCTAAATTCTGAAGCTTTCTTT.